This passage covers 32 T cell receptor beta chains from one sample sequenced in a study of T cell responses to AZD1222 COVID-19 vaccine. The data were produced by immunoSEQ multiplex PCR, yet TCRdb's version contains in-frame clones alone and is incomplete. The sample records almost 50,000 clones, around four fifths being singletons. Sequenced here: peripheral blood, sampled on day 0 of MenACWY control vaccination. The receptor source for this set is an adult in good health.

The J gene is TRBJ2-7, the V gene TRBV30; TRBD1 or TRBD2 may be the D gene (5 bases each). V shed 4 bases and J shed 5 bases, with 9 bases lying between them. The CDR3 contains 11 residues. CDR1 is GTSNPN and CDR2 is SVGIG in the germline V gene (reference sequence). CDR3 DNA: TGTGCCTGGATTGGGGACCACGAGCAGTACTTC. Amino acid sequence: CAWIGDHEQYF.

V gene TRBV19 combines with J gene TRBJ2-5, with TRBD2 matching 7 bases. Trimming cost V 9 bases and J 2 bases; bases outside gene matches: 12. The CDR3 consists of 15 residues. Germline V gene lookup returns CDR1 LNHDA and CDR2 SQIVND (reference sequence). This CDR3 is CASQSGGRPQETQYF. Here the CDR3 DNA reads TGTGCCAGCCAGTCGGGGGGACGGCCACAAGAGACCCAGTACTTC.

The chain combines TRBV6-5 with TRBJ1-1; D is ambiguous. The CDR3 loop spans 14 amino acids. Trimming took off 7 bases at V and 0 bases at J, with 12 bases between the two ends. Germline V CDR1 and CDR2: MNHEY, SVGAGI. The CDR3 nucleotides are TGTGCCAGCATGGCACGTATCCTGAACACTGAAGCTTTCTTT. It is translated as CASMARILNTEAFF.

The chain joins TRBV6-5 to TRBJ2-7; D call uncertain. The CDR3 is made up of 15 amino acids. The V gene lost 10 bases and the J gene lost 1 base, with 20 bases spanning the gap. The germline V gene has CDR1 MNHEY and CDR2 SVGAGI. CDR3 region: CAIQTWGSGSYEQYF. The CDR3 DNA is TGTGCCATCCAGACCTGGGGTTCGGGTTCCTACGAGCAGTACTTC.

CDR3 in amino acids: CASSLVPETQYF. CDR3 DNA sequence: TGTGCCAGCAGTTTAGTTCCTGAGACCCAGTACTTC. The chain recombines TRBV12-3 or TRBV12-4 with TRBJ2-5; D ambiguous. V was cut by 1 base and J by 5 bases, with 5 bases left in between. This CDR3 region has 12 residues.

The chain is built from TRBV5-5 and TRBJ1-4; 7 bases match TRBD1. Germline V gene data show CDR1 as SGHKS and CDR2 as YYEKEE (reference sequence). V trimming: 4 bases; J trimming: 8 bases; junction bases outside the gene matches: 8. This CDR3 is 14 amino acids long. The CDR3 here is CASSTGQIEEKLFF. CDR3 sequence (DNA): TGTGCCAGCAGCACGGGACAGATCGAAGAAAAACTGTTTTTT.

The J gene is TRBJ2-2, the V gene TRBV5-1; 13 positions agree with TRBD2. Germline-derived CDR1 and CDR2 are SGHRS and YFSETQ. The length of the CDR3 is 15 residues. Trimming took 7 bases from V and 7 from J; bases not matched to a gene: 7. The CDR3 nucleotides read TGCGCCAGCCGGGGACTAGCGGGATTGAGCGGGGAGCTGTTTTTT. Translation gives CASRGLAGLSGELFF.

The CDR3 DNA is TGTGCCAGTAGTATAGATGACCTGAACACCGGGGAGCTGTTTTTT. Amino acids: CASSIDDLNTGELFF. The chain is built from TRBV19 and TRBJ2-2; D is ambiguous. CDR3 length: 15 amino acids. Germline CDR1 and CDR2: LNHDA and SQIVND (reference sequence). V dropped 0 bases and J dropped 1 base, with 6 bases sitting between them.

V and J are TRBV30 and TRBJ1-1; TRBD1 agrees at 8 bases. The V gene's germline CDR1 is GTSNPN and CDR2 SVGIG (reference sequence). The CDR3 spans 14 residues. V was clipped by 5 bases and J by 0 bases; unmatched bases: 5. The CDR3 DNA reads as TGTGCCTGGGGAACAGGGGGGGTGAACACTGAAGCTTTCTTT. This encodes CAWGTGGVNTEAFF.

The chain uses TRBV18 and TRBJ1-4, with D maybe TRBD1 (6 bases). This CDR3 has 16 residues. The germline V gene encodes CDR1 KGHSH and CDR2 LQKENI. With 3 bases removed from V and 0 bases from J, the gap between germline ends came to 11 bases. The CDR3 nucleotides read TGTGCCAGCTCACCCCAGGGGCCTGCAACTAATGAAAAACTGTTTTTT. Residues: CASSPQGPATNEKLFF.

V gene TRBV5-4 combines with J gene TRBJ2-7; D possibly matches TRBD1 or TRBD2 (6 bases each). The CDR3 length is 17 residues. The germline V and J ends were trimmed by 4 bases and 5 bases, with 25 bases remaining between them. Germline assignment: CDR1 SGHNT and CDR2 YYREEE (reference sequence). CDR3 nucleotide sequence: TGTGCCAGCAGCCTCGGGGCGGGCGGGAACCAGGGGCACGAGCAGTACTTC. Translation gives CASSLGAGGNQGHEQYF. The complete variable domain, with remaining parts taken from reference TRBV5-4 and TRBJ2-7, reads ETGVTQSPTHLIKTRGQQVTLRCSSQSGHNTVSWYQQALGQGPQFIFQYYREEENGRGNFPPRFSGLQFPNYSSELNVNALELDDSALYLCASSLGAGGNQGHEQYFGPGTRLTVT.

The chain is built from TRBV5-6 and TRBJ1-3; 8 bases fit TRBD1. CDR3 length: 17 amino acids. CDR1 SGHDT and CDR2 YYEEEE come from the germline V gene. After removal of 3 bases from V and 0 bases from J, the junction contained 8 bases not matched to a gene. CDR3 DNA: TGTGCCAGCAGCTCGCCGACAGGGGAAAGCTCTGGAAACACCATATATTTT. This sequence encodes CASSSPTGESSGNTIYF. The entire variable domain, with the rest obtained from reference TRBV5-6 and TRBJ1-3, is as follows: DAGVTQSPTHLIKTRGQQVTLRCSPKSGHDTVSWYQQALGQGPQFIFQYYEEEERQRGNFPDRFSGHQFPNYSSELNVNALLLGDSALYLCASSSPTGESSGNTIYFGEGSWLTVV.

The chain combines TRBV2 with TRBJ2-5, with D perhaps matching TRBD2 (7 bases). Looked up from germline, CDR1 is SNHLY and CDR2 is FYNNEI. V was trimmed by 11 bases and J by 4 bases, leaving 23 bases between them. There are 15 residues in the CDR3. This CDR3 is CAGGDLRGRGETQYF. The DNA of the CDR3 is TGTGCCGGGGGCGATCTCCGGGGGAGGGGAGAGACCCAGTACTTC.

This clone appeared a few times. At one of its ends the junction is not consistent with the germline gene, which may arise from a read error. CDR3 nucleotide sequence: TGTGCCAGCAGCGAGGGGGGACAAAGCTATCGCTACACCTTC. Amino acids: CASSEGGQSYRYTF. The rearrangement joins TRBV9 to TRBJ1-2, with a possible D match to TRBD1 (6 bases). The CDR3 contains 14 residues. The germline V gene has CDR1 SGDLS and CDR2 YYNGEE. The whole variable domain, filled in from reference TRBV9 and TRBJ1-2, reads DSGVTQTPKHLITATGQRVTLRCSPRSGDLSVYWYQQSLDQGLQFLIQYYNGEERAKGNILERFSAQQFPDLHSELNLSSLELGDSALYFCASSEGGQSYRYTFGSGTRLTVV.

This rearrangement joins TRBV5-4 to TRBJ1-1; D unresolved. CDR1 is SGHNT, CDR2 YYREEE, per germline (reference sequence). The V end was cut by 4 bases, the J end by 1 base, with 20 bases between. The CDR3 totals 17 residues. CDR3 bases: TGTGCCAGCAGCCCGAAGGTAGGGCAACGAAGGAACACTGAAGCTTTCTTT. It encodes CASSPKVGQRRNTEAFF.

The chain uses TRBV4-1 and TRBJ2-2; TRBD1 agrees at 9 bases. The CDR3 runs to 14 residues. V trimming: 3 bases; J trimming: 5 bases; junction bases outside the gene matches: 1. CDR1 and CDR2 (germline): MGHRA, YSYEKL. The CDR3 region is CASSQGTGTGELFF. CDR3 coding DNA: TGCGCCAGCAGCCAGGGGACAGGGACCGGGGAGCTGTTTTTT.

A single count supports this clone. This chain links TRBV28 with TRBJ1-1; D perhaps matches TRBD1 (6 bases). This CDR3 is built from 14 residues. Germline V gives CDR1 MDHEN, CDR2 SYDVKM. V lost 6 bases and J 3 bases, leaving 14 bases between the germline ends. The CDR3 DNA reads as TGTGCCAGCAGCTCTACAGGGTTCGACACTGAAGCTTTCTTT. Its translation is CASSSTGFDTEAFF.

This clone was picked up a small number of times. The chain uses TRBV18 and TRBJ1-4; no clear D. Trimming removed 0 bases at V and 13 bases at J, with 9 bases between. This CDR3 spans 12 amino acids. Germline V gives CDR1 KGHSH, CDR2 LQKENI. This chain's CDR3 is CASSPPFGTLFF. The DNA of the CDR3 is TGTGCCAGCTCACCACCCTTCGGAACACTGTTTTTT.

V and J are TRBV2 and TRBJ2-2; D possibly corresponds to TRBD1 (6 bases). Per germline, CDR1 SNHLY and CDR2 FYNNEI. Trimming cost V 5 bases and J 7 bases, with 11 bases left between them. This CDR3 is 13 amino acids long. In DNA form, the CDR3 reads TGTGCCAGCAGTACAGGGTCAGGCGGGGAGCTGTTTTTT. This encodes CASSTGSGGELFF.

This clone is medium-sized (0.01 to 0.1%) in the sample. This chain joins TRBV4-1 and TRBJ1-3, with 8 bases aligning to TRBD1. V lost 0 bases and J lost 7; bases outside the gene matches: 5. CDR1 and CDR2 from the germline V gene are MGHRA and YSYEKL. CDR3 length: 15 residues. The CDR3 here is CASSQDRGPLNTIYF. CDR3 nucleotides: TGCGCCAGCAGCCAAGACAGGGGGCCTTTGAACACCATATATTTT.

Notes on this clone: The identical CDR3 is also encoded by other nucleotide sequences in the sample. The V call is TRBV14, the J call TRBJ2-3; D is possibly TRBD2 (6 bases). V lost 0 bases and J 4 bases, leaving 8 bases between the germline ends. The CDR3 is 14 residues long. The germline V gene has CDR1 SGHDN and CDR2 FVKESK. This CDR3 reads CASSQDRGSDTQYF. CDR3 nucleotide sequence: TGTGCCAGCAGCCAAGATCGGGGGTCAGATACGCAGTATTTT.

The gene calls are TRBV19 and TRBJ1-1; D is ambiguous. Germline V CDR1 and CDR2: LNHDA, SQIVND (reference sequence). CDR3 length: 18 amino acids. V lost 3 bases, J lost 4 bases, and 24 bases lay in between. DNA for the CDR3: TGTGCCAGTAGTATTTTTTCTTGGCCAAGGGTCGATGGCACTGAAGCTTTCTTT. Translating gives CASSIFSWPRVDGTEAFF.

In this sample, this clone turned up once. The V gene is TRBV4-1, the J gene TRBJ2-7; perhaps TRBD1 as D (5 bases). The CDR3 extends over 17 amino acids. Germline assignment: CDR1 MGHRA and CDR2 YSYEKL. V was pared by 2 bases and J by 1 base, with 18 bases between. The CDR3 loop reads CASSQSFSRQGSYEQYF. CDR3 DNA sequence: TGCGCCAGCAGCCAATCATTTTCCCGGCAGGGTTCCTACGAGCAGTACTTC.

This clone was seen once. CDR3 coding DNA: TGTGCCAGCAGGACAGGGGGCCAATCACCCCTCCACTTT. Its translation: CASRTGGQSPLHF. This sequence joins TRBV2 and TRBJ1-6, with 10 positions matching TRBD1. The junction had 3 bases not matched to a gene; V was cut back by 6 bases and J by 10 bases. The germline gives CDR1 SNHLY, CDR2 FYNNEI. This CDR3 spans 13 amino acids.

This clone has a handful of counts. The chain couples TRBV4-1 to TRBJ1-2; D may be TRBD1 (5 bases). This CDR3 is built from 15 residues. The V gene lost 0 bases and the J gene lost 0 bases, with 8 bases spanning the gap. Germline CDR1 reads MGHRA; CDR2 reads YSYEKL. CDR3 coding DNA: TGCGCCAGCAGCCAAGATGGGGCGGCTAACTATGGCTACACCTTC. Amino acid sequence: CASSQDGAANYGYTF.

The rearrangement joins TRBV7-2 to TRBJ2-7, with D tentatively TRBD1 or TRBD2 (5 bases each). Germline values: CDR1 SGHTA, CDR2 FQGNSA. V gave up 3 bases and J gave up 3 bases, with 9 bases separating them. CDR3 size: 13 residues. CDR3 amino acids: CASSFNGGYEQYV. In nucleotides, the CDR3 is TGTGCCAGCAGCTTTAATGGGGGCTACGAGCAGTACGTC.

The table lists this clone with many counts. The CDR3 reads CASSLGRGPYEQYV. As DNA, the CDR3 is TGTGCCAGCAGCTTAGGCCGGGGGCCCTACGAGCAGTACGTC. This chain joins TRBV11-2 and TRBJ2-7; D possibly matches TRBD1 or TRBD2 (6 bases each). CDR3 length: 14 residues. Germline loops: CDR1 SGHAT, CDR2 FQNNGV. The V end lost 1 base, the J end lost 2 bases, and 9 bases lay between the germline ends.

The rearrangement links TRBV7-9 to TRBJ1-5; D not certain. V was shortened by 3 bases and J by 0 bases, with 15 bases between the two germline ends. Germline CDR1 SEHNR, CDR2 FQNEAQ (reference sequence). The CDR3 is 17 amino acids. The CDR3 sequence is CASSLGRESYSNQPQHF. DNA for the CDR3: TGTGCCAGCAGCTTGGGCAGAGAGAGTTATAGCAATCAGCCCCAGCATTTT.

V is TRBV30 and J is TRBJ2-2; TRBD1 matches at 8 bases. The CDR3 has 12 amino acids. The ends lost 4 bases at V and 6 bases at J; junction bases unmatched: 1. Germline V gene sequence: CDR1 GTSNPN, CDR2 SVGIG (reference sequence). CDR3 DNA sequence: TGTGCCTGGAACAGGGGGGCCGGGGAGCTGTTTTTT. This sequence encodes CAWNRGAGELFF.

This rearrangement joins TRBV10-1 to TRBJ2-7; maybe TRBD1 (6 bases). CDR3 length: 12 amino acids. Germline V lookup: CDR1 WNHNN, CDR2 SYGVQD (reference sequence). Trimming shortened V by 8 bases and J by 2 bases, and 10 bases separated the two germline ends. The CDR3, as DNA: TGCGCCAGCCAGGGGTACACCTACGAGCAGTACTTC. This codes for CASQGYTYEQYF.

The V and J genes are TRBV6-5 and TRBJ1-5; 10 bases align to TRBD1. The CDR3 consists of 14 residues. Germline V gene data show CDR1 as MNHEY and CDR2 as SVGAGI. The J segment lost 5 bases and the V segment lost 7 bases, leaving 5 bases of the junction unmatched. CDR3 residues: CASTLDRGHQPQHF. The CDR3 DNA reads TGTGCCAGCACCTTAGACAGGGGGCATCAGCCCCAGCATTTT.

The chain employs TRBV7-2 and TRBJ1-1, with D unclear. This CDR3 is 16 amino acids long. The germline V gene has CDR1 SGHTA and CDR2 FQGNSA. Deletions cut 4 bases from V and 1 base from J, with 16 bases between. The CDR3 nucleotides are TGTGCCAGCAGCTCGCGCGGTGGCGGCCAGAACACTGAAGCTTTCTTT. Amino acids: CASSSRGGGQNTEAFF. Drawing the rest from reference TRBV7-2 and TRBJ1-1, the complete variable domain is GAGVSQSPSNKVTEKGKDVELRCDPISGHTALYWYRQSLGQGLEFLIYFQGNSAPDKSGLPSDRFSAERTGGSVSTLTIQRTQQEDSAVYLCASSSRGGGQNTEAFFGQGTRLTVV.